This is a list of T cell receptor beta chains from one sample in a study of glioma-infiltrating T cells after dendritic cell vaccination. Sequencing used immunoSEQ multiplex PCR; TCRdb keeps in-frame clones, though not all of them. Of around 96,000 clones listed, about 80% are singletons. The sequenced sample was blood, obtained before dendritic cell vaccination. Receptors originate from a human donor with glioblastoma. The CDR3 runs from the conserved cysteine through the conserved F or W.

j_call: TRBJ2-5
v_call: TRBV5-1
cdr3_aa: CASRERGGAETQYF

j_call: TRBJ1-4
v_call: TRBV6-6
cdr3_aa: CASSYLAGSDEKLFF

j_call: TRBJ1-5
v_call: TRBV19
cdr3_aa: CASSIVGLGNSNQPQHF

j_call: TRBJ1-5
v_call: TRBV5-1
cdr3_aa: CASSLAGGLGQPQHF

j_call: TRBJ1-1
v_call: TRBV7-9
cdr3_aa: CASSSQGSTEAFF

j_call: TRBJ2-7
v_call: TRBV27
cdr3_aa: CASGGLRGRGRSEQYF

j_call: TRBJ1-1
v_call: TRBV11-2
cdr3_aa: CASYGGNTEAFF

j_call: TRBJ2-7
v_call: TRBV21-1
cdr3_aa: CASSKGGRASGFHYEQYF

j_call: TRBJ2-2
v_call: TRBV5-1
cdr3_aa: CASSSGTGASNTGELFF

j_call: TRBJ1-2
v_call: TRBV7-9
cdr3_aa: CASSLGDRGRRDGYTF

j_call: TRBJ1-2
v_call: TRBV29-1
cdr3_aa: CSVARAYGYTF

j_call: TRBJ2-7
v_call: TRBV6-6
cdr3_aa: CASARAGAYEQYF

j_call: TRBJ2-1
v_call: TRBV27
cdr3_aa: CASRAGTGFHNEQFF

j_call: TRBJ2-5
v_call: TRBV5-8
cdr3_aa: CASSLVFGETQYF

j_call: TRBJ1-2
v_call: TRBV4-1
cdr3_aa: CASSQENRGFYGYTF

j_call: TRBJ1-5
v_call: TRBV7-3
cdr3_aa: CASSLKGGRNQPQHF

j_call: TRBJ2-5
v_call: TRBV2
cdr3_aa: CASSARTSGGLETQYF

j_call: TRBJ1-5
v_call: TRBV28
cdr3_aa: CASSRTGRSNQPQHF

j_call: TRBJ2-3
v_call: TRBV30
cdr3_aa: CAWSVTSDTQYF

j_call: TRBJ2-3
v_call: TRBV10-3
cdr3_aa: CAISALAGVTDTQYF

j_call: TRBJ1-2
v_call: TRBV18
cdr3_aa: CASSRSGTGFGYTF

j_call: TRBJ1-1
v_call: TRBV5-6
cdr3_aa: CASSRRVEAFF

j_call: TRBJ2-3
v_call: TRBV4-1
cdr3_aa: CASSQASRGSGGRDTQYF

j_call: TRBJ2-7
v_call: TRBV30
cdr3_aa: CACIISGTYEQYF

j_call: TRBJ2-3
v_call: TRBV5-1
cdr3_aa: CASSPAGGPTDTQYF

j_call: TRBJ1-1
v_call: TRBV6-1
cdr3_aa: CASRGANTEAFF

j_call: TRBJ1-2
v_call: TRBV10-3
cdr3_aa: CAISELPDSYGYTF

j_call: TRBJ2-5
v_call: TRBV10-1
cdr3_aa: CASWSGDDYQETQYF

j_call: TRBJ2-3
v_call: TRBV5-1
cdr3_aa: CASNPGESTDTQYF

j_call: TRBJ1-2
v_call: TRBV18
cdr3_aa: CATSGDYYGYTF

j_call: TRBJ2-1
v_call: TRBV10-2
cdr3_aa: CASSERGNEQFF

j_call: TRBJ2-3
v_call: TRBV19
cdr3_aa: CASSRLVGTDTQYF

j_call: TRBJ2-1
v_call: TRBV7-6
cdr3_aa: CASSLRLAGNEQFF

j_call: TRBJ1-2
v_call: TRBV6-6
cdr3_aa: CASSYRLYGYTF

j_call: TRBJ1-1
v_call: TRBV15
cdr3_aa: CATSRGDRDTEAFF

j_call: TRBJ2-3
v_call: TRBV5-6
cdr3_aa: CASSLRDTQYF

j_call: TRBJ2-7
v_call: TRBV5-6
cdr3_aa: CASSTDRTYFYEQYF